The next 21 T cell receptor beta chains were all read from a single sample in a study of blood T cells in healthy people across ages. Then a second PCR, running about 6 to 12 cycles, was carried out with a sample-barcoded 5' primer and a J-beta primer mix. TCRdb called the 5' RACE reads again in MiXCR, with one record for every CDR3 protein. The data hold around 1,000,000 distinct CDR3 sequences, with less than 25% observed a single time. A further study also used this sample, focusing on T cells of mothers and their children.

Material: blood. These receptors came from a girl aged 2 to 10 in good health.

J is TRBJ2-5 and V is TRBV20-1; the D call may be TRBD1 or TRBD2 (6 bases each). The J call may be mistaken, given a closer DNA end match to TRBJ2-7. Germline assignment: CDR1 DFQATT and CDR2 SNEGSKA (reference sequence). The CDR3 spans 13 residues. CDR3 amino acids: CSANQQGLYEQYF. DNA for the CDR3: TGCAGTGCTAACCAACAGGGACTCTACGAGCAGTACTTC.

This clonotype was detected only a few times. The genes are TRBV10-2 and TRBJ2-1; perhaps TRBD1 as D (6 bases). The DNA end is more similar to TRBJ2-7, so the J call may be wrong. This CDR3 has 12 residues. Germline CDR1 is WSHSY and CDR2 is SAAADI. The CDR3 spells CASSKDRGEQYF. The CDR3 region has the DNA TGCGCCAGCAGCAAGGACAGAGGCGAGCAGTACTTC.

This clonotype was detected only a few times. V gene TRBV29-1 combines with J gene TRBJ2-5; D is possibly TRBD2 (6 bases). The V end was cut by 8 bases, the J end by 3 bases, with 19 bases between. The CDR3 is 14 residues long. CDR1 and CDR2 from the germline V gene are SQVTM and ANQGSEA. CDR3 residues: CSWSDGGWEETQYF. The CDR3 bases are TGCAGCTGGTCGGACGGAGGGTGGGAAGAGACCCAGTACTTC. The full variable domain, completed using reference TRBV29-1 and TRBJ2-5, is SAVISQKPSRDICQRGTSLTIQCQVDSQVTMMFWYRQQPGQSLTLIATANQGSEATYESGFVIDKFPISRPNLTFSTLTVSNMSPEDSSIYLCSWSDGGWEETQYFGPGTRLLVL.

CDR3 residues: CASSVATSGTDTQYF. CDR3 bases: TGTGCCAGCAGCGTGGCAACTAGCGGCACAGATACGCAGTATTTT. V and J are TRBV9 and TRBJ2-3, with 7 positions matching TRBD2. The CDR3 contains 15 residues. From germline, CDR1 is SGDLS and CDR2 YYNGEE. The ends lost 2 bases at V and 1 base at J; junction bases unmatched: 4. Complete variable domain (other parts from reference TRBV9 and TRBJ2-3): DSGVTQTPKHLITATGQRVTLRCSPRSGDLSVYWYQQSLDQGLQFLIQYYNGEERAKGNILERFSAQQFPDLHSELNLSSLELGDSALYFCASSVATSGTDTQYFGPGTRLTVL.

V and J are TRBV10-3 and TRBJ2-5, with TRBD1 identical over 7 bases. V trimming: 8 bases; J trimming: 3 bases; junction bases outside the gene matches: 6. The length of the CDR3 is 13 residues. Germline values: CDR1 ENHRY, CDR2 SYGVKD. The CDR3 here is CAILPDREETQYF. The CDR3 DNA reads TGTGCCATCCTCCCTGACAGGGAAGAGACCCAGTACTTC.

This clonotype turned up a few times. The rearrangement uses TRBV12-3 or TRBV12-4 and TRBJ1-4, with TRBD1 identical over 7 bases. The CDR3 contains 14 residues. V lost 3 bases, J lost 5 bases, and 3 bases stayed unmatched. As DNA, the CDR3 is TGTGCCAGCAGTTTCCGGGACAGAAATGAAAAACTGTTTTTT. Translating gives CASSFRDRNEKLFF.

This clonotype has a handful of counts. The CDR3 coding sequence is TGTGCCAGCAGCCCCATCAATTTAGCTGGACCGGCAGTCGGGCAGTTCTTC. It encodes CASSPINLAGPAVGQFF. The chain couples TRBV11-2 to TRBJ2-1; D is unresolved. The germline CDR1 and CDR2 sequences are SGHAT and FQNNGV. CDR3 length equals 17 residues. V was shortened by 5 bases and J by 12 bases, with 29 bases between the two germline ends.

CDR3 nucleotide sequence: TGTGCCAGCTCGCCGGGGCAATACAATGAGCAGTTCTTC. Its translation: CASSPGQYNEQFF. The chain combines TRBV18 with TRBJ2-1; either TRBD1 or TRBD2 may fit D (5 bases each). The V gene's germline CDR1 is KGHSH and CDR2 LQKENI. CDR3 size: 13 residues. V gave up 6 bases and J gave up 4 bases, with 10 bases separating them.

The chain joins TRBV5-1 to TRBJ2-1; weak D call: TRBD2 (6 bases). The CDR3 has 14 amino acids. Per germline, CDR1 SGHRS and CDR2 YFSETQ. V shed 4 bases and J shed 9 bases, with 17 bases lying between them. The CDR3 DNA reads TGCGCCAGCAGCCTCACGGGGCGGGACTTTGAGCAGTTCTTC. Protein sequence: CASSLTGRDFEQFF.

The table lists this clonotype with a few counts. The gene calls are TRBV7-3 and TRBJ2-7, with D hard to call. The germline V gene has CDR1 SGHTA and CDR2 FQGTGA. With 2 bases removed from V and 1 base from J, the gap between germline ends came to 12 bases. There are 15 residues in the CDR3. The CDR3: CASSLYTGPSYEQYF. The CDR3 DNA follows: TGTGCCAGCAGCTTATATACTGGACCGTCCTACGAGCAGTACTTC.

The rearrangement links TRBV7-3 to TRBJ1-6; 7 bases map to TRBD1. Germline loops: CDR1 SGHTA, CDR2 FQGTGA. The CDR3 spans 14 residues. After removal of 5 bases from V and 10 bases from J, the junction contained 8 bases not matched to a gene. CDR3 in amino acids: CASSPTGVGSPLHF. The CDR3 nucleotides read TGTGCCAGCAGCCCTACAGGGGTGGGCTCACCCCTCCACTTT.

CDR3 in amino acids: CASSLADPSGRGRIRTEAFF. The CDR3, as DNA: TGTGCCAGCAGCTTAGCCGACCCTTCAGGCAGGGGGCGTATCCGCACTGAAGCTTTCTTT. The chain recombines TRBV11-1 with TRBJ1-1, with TRBD1 identical over 8 bases. Looked up from germline, CDR1 is SGHAT and CDR2 is FQDESV (reference sequence). CDR3 size: 20 residues. Germline trimming cut 0 bases from V and 4 bases from J; bases unmatched to any gene: 19.

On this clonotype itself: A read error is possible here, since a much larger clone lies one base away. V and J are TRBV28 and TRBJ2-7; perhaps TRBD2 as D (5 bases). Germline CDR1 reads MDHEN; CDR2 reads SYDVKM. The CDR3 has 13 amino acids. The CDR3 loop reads CASSLSSDYGQYF. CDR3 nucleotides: TGTGCCAGCAGTTTAAGTAGTGACTACGGGCAGTACTTC.

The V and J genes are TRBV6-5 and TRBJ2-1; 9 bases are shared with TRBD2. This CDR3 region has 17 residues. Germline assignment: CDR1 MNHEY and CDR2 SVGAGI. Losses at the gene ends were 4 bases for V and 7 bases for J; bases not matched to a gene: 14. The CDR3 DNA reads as TGTGCCAGCAGTTCTGAAGAAATCGGGACTAGCTTTAATGAGCAGTTCTTC. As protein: CASSSEEIGTSFNEQFF.

The CDR3 loop is CASSQDEAKQGEKLFF. CDR3 nucleotide sequence: TGTGCCAGCAGCCAAGATGAAGCGAAACAGGGAGAAAAACTGTTTTTT. The rearrangement uses TRBV4-2 and TRBJ1-4; tentative D call: TRBD1 (6 bases). Germline CDR1 is LGHNA and CDR2 is YNFKEQ. The CDR3 has 16 residues. V was shortened by 0 bases and J by 8 bases, with 16 bases between the two germline ends.

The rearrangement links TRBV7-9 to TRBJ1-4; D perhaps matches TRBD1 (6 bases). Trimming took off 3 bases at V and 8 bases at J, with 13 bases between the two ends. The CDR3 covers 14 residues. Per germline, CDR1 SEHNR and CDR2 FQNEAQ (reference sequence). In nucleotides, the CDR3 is TGTGCCAGCAGCTTCCTGGGGGCGGTGGAAAAACTGTTTTTT. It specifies CASSFLGAVEKLFF.

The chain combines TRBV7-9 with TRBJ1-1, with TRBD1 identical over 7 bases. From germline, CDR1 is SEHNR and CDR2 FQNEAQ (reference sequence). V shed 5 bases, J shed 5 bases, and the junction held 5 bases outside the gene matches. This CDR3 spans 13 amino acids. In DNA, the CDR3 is TGTGCCAGCAGCCCGTGGACAGGTACTGAAGCTTTCTTT. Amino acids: CASSPWTGTEAFF.

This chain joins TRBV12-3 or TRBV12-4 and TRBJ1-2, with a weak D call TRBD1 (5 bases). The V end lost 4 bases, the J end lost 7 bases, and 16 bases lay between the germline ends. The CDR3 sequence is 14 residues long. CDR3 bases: TGTGCCAGCAGTTCCCCGGCGGGGGGGGGTGGCTACACCTTC. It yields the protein CASSSPAGGGGYTF.

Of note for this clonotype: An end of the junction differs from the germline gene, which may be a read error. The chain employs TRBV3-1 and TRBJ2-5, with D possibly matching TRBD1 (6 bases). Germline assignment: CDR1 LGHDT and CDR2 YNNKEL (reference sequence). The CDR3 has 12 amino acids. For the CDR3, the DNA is TGTGCCAGCAGCCCCAGGGGAGAGACCCGGTACTTC. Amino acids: CASSPRGETRYF.

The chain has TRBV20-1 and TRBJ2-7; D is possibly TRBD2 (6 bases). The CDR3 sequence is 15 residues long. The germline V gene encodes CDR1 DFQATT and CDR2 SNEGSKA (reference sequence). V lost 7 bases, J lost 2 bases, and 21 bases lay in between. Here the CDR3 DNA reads TGCAGTGGACTGAGTAGCGGAGCTCCAACCTACGAGCAGTACTTC. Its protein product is CSGLSSGAPTYEQYF.

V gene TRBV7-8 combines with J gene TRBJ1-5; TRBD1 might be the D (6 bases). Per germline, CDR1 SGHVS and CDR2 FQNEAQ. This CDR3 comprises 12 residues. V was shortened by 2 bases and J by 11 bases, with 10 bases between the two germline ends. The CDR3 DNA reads TGTGCCAGCAGCTTACGGAGGGGGACCCAGCATTTT. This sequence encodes CASSLRRGTQHF.